The entry below gives a single T cell receptor beta chain sequence along with its context. Its specificity is unknown. This sample is drawn from a study of blood T cells in healthy people across ages. PCR was performed a second time for about 6 to 11 cycles using a sample-barcoded 5' primer and a J-beta primer mix. TCRdb processed the 5' RACE reads anew with MiXCR; each CDR3 protein has one entry. The repertoire consists of about 900,000 distinct CDR3 sequences, with less than 80% occurring once and the leading ten covering 25% to 35%. Study results and caveats: Naive T cell percentage and TCR beta diversity correlated strongly.

Trimming removed 6 bases from V and 5 bases from J, with 28 bases in between. Germline V gene sequence: CDR1 MNHNS, CDR2 SASEGT. The CDR3 covers 18 residues. V and J are TRBV6-1 and TRBJ2-5, with D tentatively TRBD1 (5 bases). This clonotype was obtained from a man aged 30 to 45 in good health. Material for sequencing was blood. The CDR3 loop reads CASSGPPASAGPGETQYF. As DNA, the CDR3 is TGTGCCAGCAGCGGTCCCCCGGCTTCCGCAGGGCCGGGTGAGACCCAGTACTTC.